One T cell receptor (beta chain) is described in this entry. Per germline, CDR1 SGHRS and CDR2 YFSETQ. The V and J ends lost 0 bases and 6 bases respectively, with 12 bases between them. The CDR3 is 15 residues long. The repertoire was sequenced with immunoSEQ multiplex PCR; TCRdb's copy has only in-frame clones and lacks some. The table records under 250,000 clones, about 83% of them present only once. This entry belongs to a study of blood T cell repertoires in COVID-19. The rearrangement joins TRBV5-1 to TRBJ2-2, with a weak D call TRBD2 (6 bases). This TCR came from a woman aged 40 to 50 who had been exposed to COVID-19. The specimen sequenced was PBMCs or T cells enriched from blood (not recorded which). The DNA of the CDR3 is TGCGCCAGCAGCTTGGACCCTAGCGAATCCGGGGAGCTGTTTTTT. Translated, it gives CASSLDPSESGELFF.